The clone carrying this T cell receptor (beta chain) turned up a few times. The libraries were made with immunoSEQ v3. Survey-level samples got around 2.1 million read pairs; deep-level samples got about 5-6.5 million. The protocol was immunoSEQ multiplex PCR, while the TCRdb copy is restricted to in-frame clones and leaves out a portion. In the table there are 45,000 to 60,000 clones, 71% of which are singletons. This sample stems from a study of TIL therapy for anti-PD-1-resistant metastatic lung cancer. Trimming pared 5 bases from V and 3 bases from J, leaving 16 bases between. This CDR3 has 15 amino acids. Per germline, CDR1 MNHEY and CDR2 SMNVEV (reference sequence). The sample's time point: pre-treatment sample, taken before nivolumab and TIL therapy. Most excised metastases sampled were pleural nodules or supraclavicular lymph nodes. Tumors were harvested before any PD-1/PD-L1 blockade. Patients were adults with stage 4 NSCLC.

V usage is TRBV27 and J usage is TRBJ1-1; D might be TRBD1 (6 bases). The TCR was taken from a person aged 25-80 years with non-small cell lung cancer. Sequenced material: tumor tissue, taken at baseline. The CDR3 is CASSVRPDSYTEAFF. In DNA, the CDR3 is TGTGCCAGCAGTGTCAGACCGGACAGCTACACTGAAGCTTTCTTT.